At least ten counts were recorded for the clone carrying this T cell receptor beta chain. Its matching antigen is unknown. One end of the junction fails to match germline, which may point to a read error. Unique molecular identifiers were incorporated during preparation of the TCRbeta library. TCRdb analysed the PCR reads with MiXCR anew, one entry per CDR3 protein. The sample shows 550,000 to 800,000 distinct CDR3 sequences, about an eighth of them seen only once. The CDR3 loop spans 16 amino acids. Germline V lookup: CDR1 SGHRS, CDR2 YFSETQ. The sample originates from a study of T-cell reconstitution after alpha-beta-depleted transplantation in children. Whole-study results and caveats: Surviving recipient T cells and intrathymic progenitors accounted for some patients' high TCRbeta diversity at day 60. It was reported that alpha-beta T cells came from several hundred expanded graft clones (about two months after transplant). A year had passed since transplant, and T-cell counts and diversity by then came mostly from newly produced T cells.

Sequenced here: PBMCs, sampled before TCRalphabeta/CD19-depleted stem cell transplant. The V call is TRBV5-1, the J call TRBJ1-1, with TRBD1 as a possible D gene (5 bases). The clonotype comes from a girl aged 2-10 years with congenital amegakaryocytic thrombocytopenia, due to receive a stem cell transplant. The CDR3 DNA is TGCGCCAGCAGCTTGGATCTATTACACTGGGGCACTGAAGTTTTCTTT. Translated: CASSLDLLHWGTEVFF.